These T cell receptor beta chains were read from a single sample in a study of T cell repertoires in cytomegalovirus infection. TCRdb re-derived calls from the reads in MiXCR, one entry per CDR3 protein. The table lists around 900,000 distinct CDR3 sequences, around 30% of them singletons. These TCRs' antigens remain unknown. Sample: cultured CD8+ T cells from PBMCs, taken from culture after CMV antigen stimulation. Source of these receptors: a human donor in good health (CMV status not recorded). Some clones in this sample may be carry-over from other donors' samples. CDR3s include the opening cysteine and the closing phenylalanine or tryptophan. D genes are given only for firm matches. Size values are once, few and many counts, or a class for expanded clones, and some rows have none.

V	size	J	D	CDR3	DNA
TRBV7-9	many	TRBJ2-3	TRBD2	CASSFSLAGRTDTQYF	TGTGCCAGCAGCTTTTCGCTAGCGGGTCGCACAGATACGCAGTATTTT
TRBV20-1	few	TRBJ2-6	.	CSARDPGGTGANVLTF	TGCAGTGCTAGAGATCCTGGGGGTACTGGGGCCAACGTCCTGACTTTC
TRBV29-1	once	TRBJ2-3	.	CSVARKSTDTQYF	TGCAGCGTTGCTCGGAAGTCCACAGATACGCAGTATTTT
TRBV6-1	few	TRBJ2-7	.	CASSSPLAAYEQYF	TGTGCCAGCAGTTCGCCGTTAGCGGCGTACGAGCAGTACTTC
TRBV6-1	.	TRBJ2-1	TRBD1	CASSGWDRGSENEQFF	TGTGCCAGCAGTGGTTGGGACAGGGGGTCTGAAAATGAGCAGTTCTTC
TRBV7-3	.	TRBJ2-2	.	CASSFTGWAGELFF	TGTGCCAGCAGCTTTACAGGCTGGGCCGGGGAGCTGTTTTTT
TRBV4-2	.	TRBJ2-2	.	CASSQAWGNTGELFF	TGTGCCAGCAGCCAAGCATGGGGGAACACCGGGGAGCTGTTTTTT
TRBV5-1	.	TRBJ2-5	.	CASSLIAAYQETQYF	TGCGCCAGCAGCTTGATAGCAGCCTACCAAGAGACCCAGTACTTC
TRBV7-6	.	TRBJ2-2	TRBD1	CASSRGGTGRETGELFF	TGTGCCAGCAGCCGCGGAGGGACAGGGCGGGAAACCGGGGAGCTGTTTTTT
TRBV19	few	TRBJ1-1	.	CASSVLTGPTEAFF	TGTGCCAGTAGTGTATTAACAGGTCCCACTGAAGCTTTCTTT
TRBV3-1	.	TRBJ1-1	.	CASSQVYSNTEAFF	TGTGCCAGCAGCCAAGTCTACAGTAACACTGAAGCTTTCTTT
TRBV6-1	few	TRBJ2-2	TRBD2	CASSSSGGELFF	TGTGCCAGCAGTTCCAGCGGGGGTGAGCTGTTTTTT
TRBV7-6	few	TRBJ1-1	.	CASSDVALNTEAFF	TGTGCCAGCAGCGATGTTGCCCTGAACACTGAAGCTTTCTTT
TRBV4-1	.	TRBJ2-4	.	CASSPGEGNIQYF	TGCGCCAGCAGCCCTGGCGAAGGAAACATTCAGTACTTC
TRBV13	.	TRBJ1-1	.	CASSLGMDGEAFF	TGTGCCAGCAGCTTAGGCATGGATGGTGAAGCTTTCTTT
TRBV7-9	many	TRBJ1-2	.	CASSFTGFGYTF	TGTGCCAGCAGCTTCACAGGGTTTGGCTACACCTTC
TRBV12-3/TRBV12-4	.	TRBJ1-1	.	CASSLGGLENTEAFF	TGTGCCAGCAGTTTAGGAGGGTTGGAGAACACTGAAGCTTTCTTT
TRBV6-5	.	TRBJ1-6	.	CASSSRDTSSYNSPLHF	TGTGCCAGCAGTTCCCGGGACACCAGCTCCTATAATTCACCCCTCCACTTT
TRBV25-1	.	TRBJ2-5	TRBD1	CANSEYWQGEETQYF	TGTGCCAACAGTGAATATTGGCAGGGGGAAGAGACCCAGTACTTC
TRBV27	.	TRBJ2-5	.	CASSFLAKETQYF	TGTGCCAGCAGTTTCTTGGCGAAAGAGACCCAGTACTTC
TRBV7-2	many	TRBJ1-4	.	CASSLGLEKLFF	TGTGCCAGCAGCTTAGGGTTGGAAAAACTGTTTTTT
TRBV5-4	few	TRBJ2-1	.	CASSRMGGTNEQFF	TGTGCCAGCAGCCGCATGGGGGGCACGAATGAGCAGTTCTTC
TRBV7-4	.	TRBJ1-1	.	CASRPAGVNTEAFF	TGTGCCAGCAGACCCGCAGGGGTGAACACTGAAGCTTTCTTT
TRBV4-1	few	TRBJ2-1	.	CASSLVRYEAGEQFF	TGCGCCAGCAGCCTCGTACGTTACGAGGCTGGCGAGCAGTTCTTC
TRBV19	.	TRBJ2-2	.	CARSWTAFTGELFF	TGTGCCCGTTCGTGGACCGCATTCACCGGGGAGCTGTTTTTT
TRBV15	few	TRBJ2-1	.	CASTGIGDNEQFF	TGTGCATCCACAGGTATCGGGGACAATGAGCAGTTCTTC
TRBV14	.	TRBJ2-1	.	CASSQERPNEQFF	TGTGCCAGCAGCCAGGAGCGGCCAAATGAGCAGTTCTTC
TRBV7-9	few	TRBJ1-2	.	CASSHPAGDGYTF	TGTGCCAGCAGTCACCCCGCAGGGGATGGCTACACCTTC
TRBV29-1	few	TRBJ2-7	TRBD2	CSVNLSGRGPYEQYF	TGCAGCGTTAACCTCAGCGGGAGGGGGCCTTACGAGCAGTACTTC